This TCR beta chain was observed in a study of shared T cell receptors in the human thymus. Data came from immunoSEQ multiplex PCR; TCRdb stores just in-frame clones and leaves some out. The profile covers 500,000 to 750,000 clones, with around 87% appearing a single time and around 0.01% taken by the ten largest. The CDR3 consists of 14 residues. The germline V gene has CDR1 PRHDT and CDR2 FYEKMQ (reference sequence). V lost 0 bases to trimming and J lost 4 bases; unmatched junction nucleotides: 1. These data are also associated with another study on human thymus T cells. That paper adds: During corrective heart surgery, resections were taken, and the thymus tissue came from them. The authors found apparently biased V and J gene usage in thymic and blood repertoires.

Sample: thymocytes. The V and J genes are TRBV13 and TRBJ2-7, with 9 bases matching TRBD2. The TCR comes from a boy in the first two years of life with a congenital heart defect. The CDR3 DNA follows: TGTGCCAGCAGCTTAGGGCTAGCGGGGTACGAGCAGTACTTC. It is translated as CASSLGLAGYEQYF.